The entry that follows covers one T cell receptor beta chain sequence. Its cognate antigen is unknown. The PCR had 60 Vbeta and 13 Jbeta primers. Sequencing used immunoSEQ multiplex PCR; TCRdb keeps in-frame clones, though not all of them. There are some 120,000 clones in the sample; 70% to 80% occur only once, and nearly 8.5% lies in the top ten. This sample was included in a study of cytomegalovirus exposure and HLA in healthy donors. Study-level findings and limits: A highly shared variant cluster was judged a likely technical artifact.

V was trimmed by 0 bases and J by 4 bases, leaving 16 bases between them. This CDR3 is 16 amino acids long. Germline V lookup: CDR1 SGHDT, CDR2 YYEEEE. Material for sequencing was PBMCs. The chain has TRBV5-6 and TRBJ1-2; a weak D match, TRBD1 (5 bases). This TCR derives from a woman between 40 and 50 years old in good health and CMV-seropositive. The chain's CDR3 is CASSLVGGEVGYGYTF. Written as DNA, the CDR3 is TGTGCCAGCAGCTTGGTCGGAGGGGAAGTCGGCTATGGCTACACCTTC.